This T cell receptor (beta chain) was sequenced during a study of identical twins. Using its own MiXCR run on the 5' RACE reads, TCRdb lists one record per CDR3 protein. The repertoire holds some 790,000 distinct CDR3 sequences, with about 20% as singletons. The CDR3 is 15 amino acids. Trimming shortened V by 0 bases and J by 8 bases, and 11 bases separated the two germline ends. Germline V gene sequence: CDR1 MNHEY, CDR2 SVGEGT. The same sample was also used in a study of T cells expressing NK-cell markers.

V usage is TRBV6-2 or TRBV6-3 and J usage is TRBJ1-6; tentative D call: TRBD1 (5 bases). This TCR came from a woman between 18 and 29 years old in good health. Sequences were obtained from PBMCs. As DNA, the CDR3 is TGTGCCAGCAGTTACTCGTCCCCCAGGGATTCACCCCTCCACTTT. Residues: CASSYSSPRDSPLHF.